A selection of T cell receptor beta chains follows, all from one sample in a study of blood T cell repertoires in COVID-19. The table came from immunoSEQ multiplex PCR; TCRdb's copy has only in-frame clones and leaves some out. Of just over 300,000 clones in the sample, more than 75% are singletons; the top ten hold over 3.5%. Sequences were obtained from PBMCs or T cells enriched from blood (not recorded which). These receptors all stem from a man aged 30-40 years who had recovered from COVID-19. Both conserved end residues are part of each CDR3. A D gene is named only where the DNA matches it firmly. Clone size is stated in some rows and not others, as once, few, many or a class when expanded.

clone size: NA
V gene: TRBV7-8
D gene: NA
J gene: TRBJ1-6
CDR3 protein: CASSLMTGRLNSPLHF
CDR3 DNA: TGTGCCAGCAGCTTAATGACAGGCCGTCTCAATTCACCCCTCCACTTT

clone size: once
V gene: TRBV3-1/TRBV3-2
D gene: NA
J gene: TRBJ2-1
CDR3 protein: CASSRSGSSYNEQFF
CDR3 DNA: TGTGCCAGCAGCCGTAGCGGAAGCTCCTACAATGAGCAGTTCTTC

clone size: NA
V gene: TRBV27
D gene: NA
J gene: TRBJ1-6
CDR3 protein: CASSLSRGGILNSPLHF
CDR3 DNA: TGTGCCAGCAGTTTATCGAGGGGGGGTATTCTGAATTCACCCCTCCACTTT

clone size: NA
V gene: TRBV6-1
D gene: NA
J gene: TRBJ2-3
CDR3 protein: CASSEMYGPGTQYF
CDR3 DNA: TGTGCCAGCAGTGAAATGTACGGCCCCGGGACGCAGTATTTT

clone size: NA
V gene: TRBV5-4
D gene: TRBD2
J gene: TRBJ2-1
CDR3 protein: CASSSLAGGTNEQFF
CDR3 DNA: TGTGCCAGCAGCTCCTTAGCGGGAGGGACCAATGAGCAGTTCTTC

clone size: NA
V gene: TRBV27
D gene: NA
J gene: TRBJ2-5
CDR3 protein: CATSATGVQETQYF
CDR3 DNA: TGTGCCACCTCTGCGACGGGGGTACAAGAGACCCAGTACTTC

clone size: NA
V gene: TRBV5-4
D gene: TRBD1
J gene: TRBJ1-6
CDR3 protein: CASSLGTGSSYNSPLHF
CDR3 DNA: TGTGCCAGCAGCTTGGGGACAGGGAGCTCCTATAATTCACCCCTCCACTTT

clone size: NA
V gene: TRBV5-4
D gene: TRBD1
J gene: TRBJ2-5
CDR3 protein: CASSPGTDFLQETQYF
CDR3 DNA: TGTGCCAGCAGCCCGGGGACAGATTTCCTACAGGAGACCCAGTACTTC

clone size: NA
V gene: TRBV24-1
D gene: TRBD1
J gene: TRBJ2-3
CDR3 protein: CATSDRGQGAEDTQYF
CDR3 DNA: TGTGCCACCAGTGATCGTGGACAGGGGGCGGAAGATACGCAGTATTTT

clone size: NA
V gene: TRBV20-1
D gene: NA
J gene: TRBJ2-7
CDR3 protein: CSASGASYEQYF
CDR3 DNA: TGCAGTGCTAGTGGAGCGTCCTACGAGCAGTACTTC

clone size: NA
V gene: TRBV9
D gene: NA
J gene: TRBJ2-7
CDR3 protein: CASSAGYEQYF
CDR3 DNA: TGTGCCAGCAGCGCGGGCTACGAGCAGTACTTC

clone size: NA
V gene: TRBV6-5
D gene: TRBD1
J gene: TRBJ1-2
CDR3 protein: CASSYPGQGYTF
CDR3 DNA: TGTGCCAGCAGTTACCCGGGACAGGGCTACACCTTC

clone size: NA
V gene: TRBV7-9
D gene: NA
J gene: TRBJ1-1
CDR3 protein: CASSLLTSDTEAFF
CDR3 DNA: TGTGCCAGCAGCTTGCTGACTAGCGACACTGAAGCTTTCTTT

clone size: once
V gene: TRBV27
D gene: NA
J gene: TRBJ2-5
CDR3 protein: CASSLSRTAKETQYF
CDR3 DNA: TGTGCCAGCAGTTTATCCAGGACAGCGAAAGAGACCCAGTACTTC

clone size: NA
V gene: TRBV2
D gene: TRBD1
J gene: TRBJ1-2
CDR3 protein: CASTFRTGTYNYGYTF
CDR3 DNA: TGTGCCAGCACTTTTAGGACAGGGACGTATAACTATGGCTACACCTTC

clone size: few
V gene: TRBV28
D gene: NA
J gene: TRBJ1-5
CDR3 protein: CASSLAGAYNQPQHF
CDR3 DNA: TGTGCCAGCAGTTTAGCAGGGGCCTACAATCAGCCCCAGCATTTT

clone size: NA
V gene: TRBV24-1
D gene: NA
J gene: TRBJ2-6
CDR3 protein: CATSDFEGSGANVLTF
CDR3 DNA: TGTGCCACCAGTGATTTCGAGGGCTCTGGGGCCAACGTCCTGACTTTC

clone size: NA
V gene: TRBV5-8
D gene: TRBD1
J gene: TRBJ1-1
CDR3 protein: CASSLQTGTGPATTEAFF
CDR3 DNA: TGTGCCAGCAGCCTACAGACAGGGACAGGTCCGGCCACCACTGAAGCTTTCTTT

clone size: NA
V gene: TRBV7-2
D gene: TRBD1
J gene: TRBJ2-1
CDR3 protein: CASSLAGGTGGLNEQFF
CDR3 DNA: TGTGCCAGCAGCTTAGCGGGAGGGACAGGGGGCTTGAATGAGCAGTTCTTC